These T cell receptor beta chains were read from a single sample in a study of control samples from healthy donors and cancer patients. Clones were read by immunoSEQ multiplex PCR, and TCRdb kept only the in-frame ones, dropping some. In the table there are 50,000 to 55,000 clones, 75% to 90% of which are singletons. Sequencing was done on a sample of PBMCs. Receptor source: a man in his 60s with head and neck cancer. Both conserved end residues are part of each CDR3. D genes are given only for firm matches. Clone size is given for some rows only: seen once, a few or many times, or a class if the clone is expanded.

J gene: TRBJ1-1
D gene: TRBD1
V gene: TRBV6-5
clone size: NA
CDR3 DNA: TGTGCCAGCAGGACAGGGAAGTACACTGAAGCTTTCTTT
CDR3 protein: CASRTGKYTEAFF

J gene: TRBJ2-5
D gene: TRBD1
V gene: TRBV5-1
clone size: NA
CDR3 DNA: TGCGCCAGCAGCTCTACGGGACAGGGTGAAGAGACCCAGTACTTC
CDR3 protein: CASSSTGQGEETQYF

J gene: TRBJ1-6
D gene: NA
V gene: TRBV4-1
clone size: NA
CDR3 DNA: TGCGCCAGCAGCCAAGATGAACGGTGGAGGGGAAGGTATAATTCACCCCTCCACTTT
CDR3 protein: CASSQDERWRGRYNSPLHF

J gene: TRBJ1-2
D gene: TRBD1
V gene: TRBV28
clone size: NA
CDR3 DNA: TGTGCCAGCAGTCATTCCGGGACAGTCTTTTATGGCTACACCTTC
CDR3 protein: CASSHSGTVFYGYTF

J gene: TRBJ2-3
D gene: NA
V gene: TRBV10-3
clone size: NA
CDR3 DNA: TGTGCCATCAGTGCGCAGGACACGAGCACAGATACGCAGTATTTT
CDR3 protein: CAISAQDTSTDTQYF

J gene: TRBJ1-4
D gene: TRBD1
V gene: TRBV28
clone size: few
CDR3 DNA: TGTGCCAGCAGTTTCCCGGACAGGGCTCGAGGGAAACTGTTTTTT
CDR3 protein: CASSFPDRARGKLFF

J gene: TRBJ2-4
D gene: TRBD2
V gene: TRBV18
clone size: NA
CDR3 DNA: TGTGCCAGCTCGTTACTAGCGGGAGAAGCCAAAAACATTCAGTACTTC
CDR3 protein: CASSLLAGEAKNIQYF

J gene: TRBJ1-2
D gene: NA
V gene: TRBV19
clone size: NA
CDR3 DNA: TGTGCCAGTAGTATAGCGCCGGGACTCAGCTATGGCTACACCTTC
CDR3 protein: CASSIAPGLSYGYTF

J gene: TRBJ2-2
D gene: NA
V gene: TRBV28
clone size: NA
CDR3 DNA: TGTGCCAGCAGCCTAGTGAGGACGTCAAACACCGGGGAGCTGTTTTTT
CDR3 protein: CASSLVRTSNTGELFF

J gene: TRBJ2-4
D gene: NA
V gene: TRBV30
clone size: NA
CDR3 DNA: TGTGCCTGGAGTTACAAAAACATTCAGTACTTC
CDR3 protein: CAWSYKNIQYF

J gene: TRBJ2-7
D gene: NA
V gene: TRBV15
clone size: NA
CDR3 DNA: TGTGCCACCAGGGGGAACGAGCAGTACTTC
CDR3 protein: CATRGNEQYF

J gene: TRBJ1-1
D gene: NA
V gene: TRBV5-1
clone size: NA
CDR3 DNA: TGCGCCAGCAGCTTGGCCTTTGGACAGTCCACTGAAGCTTTCTTT
CDR3 protein: CASSLAFGQSTEAFF

J gene: TRBJ2-5
D gene: NA
V gene: TRBV6-2/TRBV6-3
clone size: NA
CDR3 DNA: TGTGCCAGCAGTTCCAGGCTGTGGGTAAAAGAGACCCAGTACTTC
CDR3 protein: CASSSRLWVKETQYF

J gene: TRBJ2-4
D gene: NA
V gene: TRBV4-3
clone size: NA
CDR3 DNA: TGCGCCAGCAGCCAAGAACCGAGCCAGATATTTCAGTACTTC
CDR3 protein: CASSQEPSQIFQYF

J gene: TRBJ2-3
D gene: TRBD2
V gene: TRBV2
clone size: NA
CDR3 DNA: TGTGCCAGCAGTCTAGACGGGACTATCACAGATACGCAGTATTTT
CDR3 protein: CASSLDGTITDTQYF

J gene: TRBJ2-5
D gene: TRBD2
V gene: TRBV11-3
clone size: NA
CDR3 DNA: TGTGCCAGCAGCCAGGGACTAGCGAATCAAGAGACCCAGTACTTC
CDR3 protein: CASSQGLANQETQYF

J gene: TRBJ2-2
D gene: NA
V gene: TRBV21-1
clone size: NA
CDR3 DNA: TGTGCCCGACCGCGGGTGGGGGAGCTGTTTTTT
CDR3 protein: CARPRVGELFF

J gene: TRBJ2-3
D gene: NA
V gene: TRBV15
clone size: NA
CDR3 DNA: TGTGCCACCAGCAGAGGCAGGGAGTACACAGATACGCAGTATTTT
CDR3 protein: CATSRGREYTDTQYF

J gene: TRBJ2-5
D gene: TRBD2
V gene: TRBV12-5
clone size: NA
CDR3 DNA: TGTGCTAGTGGTTACTTAGCGGGGGGGCTTGAGACCCAGTACTTC
CDR3 protein: CASGYLAGGLETQYF

J gene: TRBJ2-3
D gene: TRBD2
V gene: TRBV28
clone size: few
CDR3 DNA: TGTGCCAGCAGTTTATCGGGGACTAGCCCTAGCACAGATACGCAGTATTTT
CDR3 protein: CASSLSGTSPSTDTQYF

J gene: TRBJ2-5
D gene: NA
V gene: TRBV24-1
clone size: NA
CDR3 DNA: TGTGCCACCAGATATGGAGAGACCCAGTACTTC
CDR3 protein: CATRYGETQYF

J gene: TRBJ2-7
D gene: TRBD2
V gene: TRBV19
clone size: NA
CDR3 DNA: TGTGCCAGTAGTATGTTCGTCGGGGGGGAGCAGTACTTC
CDR3 protein: CASSMFVGGEQYF

J gene: TRBJ1-4
D gene: NA
V gene: TRBV10-3
clone size: NA
CDR3 DNA: TGTGCCATCAGTGAGTCCTGGTTTAGCCCCGGGAGGGAAAAACTGTTTTTT
CDR3 protein: CAISESWFSPGREKLFF

J gene: TRBJ1-2
D gene: TRBD1
V gene: TRBV3-1/TRBV3-2
clone size: NA
CDR3 DNA: TGTGCCAGCAGCCTCGCCGCGGGACAGGGGGCCTTATGGACGAGCTACACCTTC
CDR3 protein: CASSLAAGQGALWTSYTF

J gene: TRBJ2-5
D gene: NA
V gene: TRBV21-1
clone size: once
CDR3 DNA: TGTGCCAGCAGCAAAAAAAGCTCGGGCAGTGTGGGAGAGACCCAGTACTTC
CDR3 protein: CASSKKSSGSVGETQYF

J gene: TRBJ1-6
D gene: TRBD1
V gene: TRBV19
clone size: NA
CDR3 DNA: TGTGCCAGTAGTATCGGGACAGGGGAATCCTATAATTCACCCCTCCACTTT
CDR3 protein: CASSIGTGESYNSPLHF

J gene: TRBJ1-5
D gene: NA
V gene: TRBV6-5
clone size: NA
CDR3 DNA: TGTGCCAGCAGTTACTCGACTATCGGGAATCAGCCCCAGCATTTT
CDR3 protein: CASSYSTIGNQPQHF

J gene: TRBJ2-3
D gene: TRBD2
V gene: TRBV5-4
clone size: NA
CDR3 DNA: TGTGCCAGCAGCTTGTCTAGCGGGGGGGCCCTAGATACGCAGTATTTT
CDR3 protein: CASSLSSGGALDTQYF

J gene: TRBJ2-7
D gene: NA
V gene: TRBV3-1/TRBV3-2
clone size: NA
CDR3 DNA: TGTGCCAGCAGTGGTGGGAGATCTTACGAGCAGTACTTC
CDR3 protein: CASSGGRSYEQYF

J gene: TRBJ2-7
D gene: TRBD2
V gene: TRBV18
clone size: NA
CDR3 DNA: TGTGCCAGCTCAAGGGGACTAGCGGGATCCGACGAGCAGTACTTC
CDR3 protein: CASSRGLAGSDEQYF

J gene: TRBJ2-5
D gene: NA
V gene: TRBV6-1
clone size: NA
CDR3 DNA: TGTGCCAGCAGTGATCAGGGTAGGGACCGACAAGAGACCCAGTACTTC
CDR3 protein: CASSDQGRDRQETQYF

J gene: TRBJ1-5
D gene: NA
V gene: TRBV10-3
clone size: NA
CDR3 DNA: TGTGCCATCTCTTCACGGCTCGATCAGCCCCAGCATTTT
CDR3 protein: CAISSRLDQPQHF

J gene: TRBJ2-2
D gene: NA
V gene: TRBV9
clone size: NA
CDR3 DNA: TGTGCCAGCAGCCCCCGCAGCCCGTTGAACACCGGGGAGCTGTTTTTT
CDR3 protein: CASSPRSPLNTGELFF

J gene: TRBJ2-7
D gene: NA
V gene: TRBV28
clone size: NA
CDR3 DNA: TGTGCCAGCAGTTTATTGGCTAGCGTCTACGAGCAGTACTTC
CDR3 protein: CASSLLASVYEQYF

J gene: TRBJ2-7
D gene: TRBD1
V gene: TRBV11-2
clone size: once
CDR3 DNA: TGTGCCAGCAGCCCTTACAGGGGGGAGTACGAGCAGTACTTC
CDR3 protein: CASSPYRGEYEQYF

J gene: TRBJ2-7
D gene: TRBD1
V gene: TRBV11-2
clone size: NA
CDR3 DNA: TGTGCCAGCAGCTCCCTGACAGGGGCCTACGAGCAGTACTTC
CDR3 protein: CASSSLTGAYEQYF

J gene: TRBJ2-7
D gene: TRBD1
V gene: TRBV28
clone size: NA
CDR3 DNA: TGTGCCAGCAGTTTAGGGGGACAGATATCGGCCGAGCAGTACTTC
CDR3 protein: CASSLGGQISAEQYF

J gene: TRBJ1-1
D gene: NA
V gene: TRBV5-1
clone size: NA
CDR3 DNA: TGCGCCACTACCAAGGGGGACAACACTGAAGCTTTCTTT
CDR3 protein: CATTKGDNTEAFF

J gene: TRBJ2-7
D gene: TRBD2
V gene: TRBV9
clone size: NA
CDR3 DNA: TGTGCCAGCAGCCCCCGGGGGGGCGGGGCCTCCTACGAGCAGTACTTC
CDR3 protein: CASSPRGGGASYEQYF

J gene: TRBJ1-6
D gene: NA
V gene: TRBV30
clone size: NA
CDR3 DNA: TGTGCCTGGAGTGTAAGTCAGGGGTTGAGAACATATAATTCACCCCTCCACTTT
CDR3 protein: CAWSVSQGLRTYNSPLHF

J gene: TRBJ1-1
D gene: NA
V gene: TRBV13
clone size: NA
CDR3 DNA: TGTGCCAGCAGCCCATCCGGGGCGGCTGAAGCTTTCTTT
CDR3 protein: CASSPSGAAEAFF

J gene: TRBJ1-2
D gene: NA
V gene: TRBV5-1
clone size: NA
CDR3 DNA: TGCGCCAGCAGCTTCGACAGCTATGGCTACACCTTC
CDR3 protein: CASSFDSYGYTF

J gene: TRBJ2-4
D gene: TRBD1
V gene: TRBV19
clone size: NA
CDR3 DNA: TGTGCCAGTAGTATCGACAGGGACATTCAGTACTTC
CDR3 protein: CASSIDRDIQYF

J gene: TRBJ2-5
D gene: TRBD2
V gene: TRBV7-2
clone size: NA
CDR3 DNA: TGTGCCAGCAGCCCCCTGCGGGGGGATCAAGAGACCCAGTACTTC
CDR3 protein: CASSPLRGDQETQYF

J gene: TRBJ1-2
D gene: NA
V gene: TRBV30
clone size: NA
CDR3 DNA: TGTGCCTGGAGTGCCAGGGTGGGCTACACCTTC
CDR3 protein: CAWSARVGYTF

J gene: TRBJ1-1
D gene: TRBD1
V gene: TRBV7-2
clone size: NA
CDR3 DNA: TGTGCCAGCAGCATCACCGGGACAGATAGTTCTGAAGCTTTCTTT
CDR3 protein: CASSITGTDSSEAFF

J gene: TRBJ1-5
D gene: TRBD1
V gene: TRBV11-2
clone size: NA
CDR3 DNA: TGTGCCAGCAGCTTAGATGTGAGGACAGGGATTCAGCCCCAGCATTTT
CDR3 protein: CASSLDVRTGIQPQHF

J gene: TRBJ2-3
D gene: TRBD1
V gene: TRBV11-2
clone size: NA
CDR3 DNA: TGTGCCAGCAGCTTCCACGGTAGAAGGGGGCAAGGCACAGATACGCAGTATTTT
CDR3 protein: CASSFHGRRGQGTDTQYF

J gene: TRBJ1-5
D gene: TRBD1
V gene: TRBV28
clone size: NA
CDR3 DNA: TGTGCCAGCAGTTTGCTGCCGACAGGGTCAGGCAATCAGCCCCAGCATTTT
CDR3 protein: CASSLLPTGSGNQPQHF

J gene: TRBJ2-3
D gene: NA
V gene: TRBV5-5
clone size: NA
CDR3 DNA: TGTGCCAGCAGCTTGGAAACAGATACGCAGTATTTT
CDR3 protein: CASSLETDTQYF

J gene: TRBJ1-6
D gene: TRBD1
V gene: TRBV28
clone size: NA
CDR3 DNA: TGTGCCAGCAGGAGACAGGGTAGGGATTCACCCCTCCACTTT
CDR3 protein: CASRRQGRDSPLHF

J gene: TRBJ1-1
D gene: NA
V gene: TRBV11-1
clone size: NA
CDR3 DNA: TGTGCCAGCAGCATGCAGGGAGACACTGAAGCTTTCTTT
CDR3 protein: CASSMQGDTEAFF

J gene: TRBJ1-2
D gene: TRBD1
V gene: TRBV5-1
clone size: NA
CDR3 DNA: TGCGCCAGCAGCTTGACACAGGGGAACTATGGCTACACCTTC
CDR3 protein: CASSLTQGNYGYTF

J gene: TRBJ1-2
D gene: NA
V gene: TRBV10-2
clone size: NA
CDR3 DNA: TGCGCCAGCAGTTCCAAGGGCCACGATGGCTACACCTTC
CDR3 protein: CASSSKGHDGYTF

J gene: TRBJ2-5
D gene: TRBD2
V gene: TRBV7-2
clone size: NA
CDR3 DNA: TGTGCCAGCAGCTTAGTGTGGCGGGGGGAGACCCAGTACTTC
CDR3 protein: CASSLVWRGETQYF